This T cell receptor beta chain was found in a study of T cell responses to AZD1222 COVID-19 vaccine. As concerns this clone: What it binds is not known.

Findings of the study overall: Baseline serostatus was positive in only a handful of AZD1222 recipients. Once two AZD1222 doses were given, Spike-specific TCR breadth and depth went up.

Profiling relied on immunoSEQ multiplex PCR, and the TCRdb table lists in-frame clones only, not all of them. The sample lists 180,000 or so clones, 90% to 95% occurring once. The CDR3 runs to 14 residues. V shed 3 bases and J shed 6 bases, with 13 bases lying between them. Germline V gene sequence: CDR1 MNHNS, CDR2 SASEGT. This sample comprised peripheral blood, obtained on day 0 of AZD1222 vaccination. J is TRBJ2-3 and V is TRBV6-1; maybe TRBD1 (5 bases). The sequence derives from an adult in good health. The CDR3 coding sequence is TGTGCCAGCAGTGAGGGGCGGTATATCGATACGCAGTATTTT. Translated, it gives CASSEGRYIDTQYF.